This T cell receptor (beta chain) was obtained from a study of T-cell reconstitution after alpha-beta-depleted transplantation in children. The study's findings and limits: Diversity and T-cell counts at one year after transplant derived mostly from new T cells. Reportedly, roughly two months post-transplant, alpha-beta T cells arose from several hundred expanded graft clones. In some patients, recipient T cells and intrathymic progenitors surviving conditioning explained high day-60 diversity.

Preparing the TCRbeta library involved the use of unique molecular identifiers. TCRdb passed the PCR reads through MiXCR, listing each CDR3 protein once. The sample has about 200,000 distinct CDR3 sequences, 5% to 7.5% seen once. This clonotype was picked up a small number of times. Its antigen is currently unknown. V was clipped by 5 bases and J by 5 bases; unmatched bases: 10. The germline gives CDR1 SEHNR, CDR2 FQNEAQ (reference sequence). The CDR3 is 15 amino acids. The sequenced sample was PBMCs, obtained before TCRalphabeta/CD19-depleted stem cell transplant. The TCR originated in a girl in the first two years of life with combined immunodeficiency, due to receive a stem cell transplant. V usage is TRBV7-9 and J usage is TRBJ2-3; 7 positions match TRBD1. CDR3 protein: CASSDGQGVQDTQYF. The CDR3 DNA sequence: TGTGCCAGCAGCGACGGGCAGGGGGTTCAAGATACGCAGTATTTT.